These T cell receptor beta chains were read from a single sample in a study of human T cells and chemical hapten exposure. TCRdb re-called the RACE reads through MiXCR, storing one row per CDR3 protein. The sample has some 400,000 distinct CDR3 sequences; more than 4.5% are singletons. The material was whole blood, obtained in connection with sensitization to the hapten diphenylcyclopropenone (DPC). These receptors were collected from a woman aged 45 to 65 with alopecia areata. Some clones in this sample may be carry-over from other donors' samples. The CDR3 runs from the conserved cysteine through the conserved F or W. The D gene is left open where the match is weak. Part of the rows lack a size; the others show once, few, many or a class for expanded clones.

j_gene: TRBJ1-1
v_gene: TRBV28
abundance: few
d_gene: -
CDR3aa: CASVGGVAEAFF
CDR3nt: TGTGCCAGCGTCGGCGGGGTGGCTGAAGCTTTCTTT

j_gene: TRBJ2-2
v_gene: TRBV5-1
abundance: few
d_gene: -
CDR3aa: CASKTPGNTGELFF
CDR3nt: TGCGCCAGCAAGACGCCAGGGAACACCGGGGAGCTGTTTTTT

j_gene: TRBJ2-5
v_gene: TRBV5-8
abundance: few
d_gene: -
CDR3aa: CASSLQTQYF
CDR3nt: TGTGCCAGCAGCTTGCAGACCCAGTACTTC

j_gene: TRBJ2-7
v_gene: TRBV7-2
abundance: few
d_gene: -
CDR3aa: CASSRAVNSYEQYF
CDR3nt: TGTGCCAGCAGCCGGGCTGTTAACTCCTACGAGCAGTACTTC

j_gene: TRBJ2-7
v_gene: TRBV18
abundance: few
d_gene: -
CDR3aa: CASSLDRNSYEQYF
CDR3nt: TGTGCCAGCTCACTTGACAGAAACTCCTACGAGCAGTACTTC

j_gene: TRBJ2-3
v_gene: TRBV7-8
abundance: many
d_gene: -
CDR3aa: CASSHVLSISTRTDTQYF
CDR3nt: TGTGCCAGCAGCCACGTGTTATCAATTAGCACCCGCACAGATACGCAGTATTTT

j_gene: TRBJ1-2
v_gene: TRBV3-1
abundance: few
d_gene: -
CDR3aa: CASSPDSTVYTF
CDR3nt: TGTGCCAGCAGCCCGGACAGCACGGTCTACACCTTC

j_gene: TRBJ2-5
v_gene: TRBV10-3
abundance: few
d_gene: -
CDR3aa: CAIRNEAETQYF
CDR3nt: TGTGCCATCAGAAATGAGGCGGAGACCCAGTACTTC

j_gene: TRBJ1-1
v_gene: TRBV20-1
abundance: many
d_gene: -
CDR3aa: CSAREGNMNTETFF
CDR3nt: TGCAGTGCTAGAGAAGGGAATATGAACACTGAAACTTTCTTT

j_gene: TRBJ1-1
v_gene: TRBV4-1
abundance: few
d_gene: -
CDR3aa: CASSQESMNTEAFF
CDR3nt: TGCGCCAGCAGCCAAGAGTCAATGAACACTGAAGCTTTCTTT

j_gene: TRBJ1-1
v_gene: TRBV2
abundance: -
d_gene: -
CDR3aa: CASSVNRVLRGPEAFF
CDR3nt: TGTGCCAGCAGTGTGAACCGGGTCCTACGGGGCCCTGAAGCTTTCTTT

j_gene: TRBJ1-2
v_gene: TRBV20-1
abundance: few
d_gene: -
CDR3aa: CSASGAVSGYGYTF
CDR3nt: TGCAGTGCTAGTGGGGCCGTCAGTGGCTATGGCTACACCTTC

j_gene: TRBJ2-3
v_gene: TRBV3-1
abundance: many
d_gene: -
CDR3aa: CASSQDFWDATPRDTQYF
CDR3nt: TGTGCCAGCAGCCAAGATTTCTGGGACGCCACCCCGAGAGATACGCAGTATTTT

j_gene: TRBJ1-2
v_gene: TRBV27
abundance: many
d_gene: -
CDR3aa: CASSFGVPNYGYTF
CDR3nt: TGTGCCAGCAGTTTTGGGGTCCCTAACTATGGCTACACCTTC

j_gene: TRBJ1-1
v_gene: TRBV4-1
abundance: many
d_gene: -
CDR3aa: CASSQLKNTEAFF
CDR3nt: TGCGCCAGCAGCCAACTGAAGAACACTGAAGCTTTCTTT

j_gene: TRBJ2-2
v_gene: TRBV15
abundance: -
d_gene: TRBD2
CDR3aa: CATSRVFLAGDPGELFF
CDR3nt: TGTGCCACCAGCAGAGTTTTTCTAGCGGGAGATCCCGGGGAGCTGTTTTTT

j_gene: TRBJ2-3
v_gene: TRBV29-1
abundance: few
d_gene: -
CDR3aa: CSARAGNDTQYF
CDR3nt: TGCAGCGCAAGGGCGGGCAATGACACGCAGTATTTT

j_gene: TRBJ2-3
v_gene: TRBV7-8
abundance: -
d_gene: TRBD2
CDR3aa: CASSGPTSGRDTQYF
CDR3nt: TGTGCCAGCAGCGGCCCGACTAGCGGGAGGGATACGCAGTATTTT

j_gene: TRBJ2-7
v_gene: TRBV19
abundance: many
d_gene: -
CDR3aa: CASSIGSGWLFYEQYF
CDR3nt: TGTGCCAGTAGTATCGGATCAGGATGGTTGTTCTACGAGCAGTACTTC

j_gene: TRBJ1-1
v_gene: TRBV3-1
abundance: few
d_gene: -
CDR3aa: CASSQGLLGAFF
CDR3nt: TGTGCCAGCAGCCAAGGGTTACTCGGAGCTTTCTTT

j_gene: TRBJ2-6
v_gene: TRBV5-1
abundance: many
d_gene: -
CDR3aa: CASSASSGANVLTF
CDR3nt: TGTGCCAGCAGCGCGAGCTCTGGGGCCAACGTCCTGACTTTC

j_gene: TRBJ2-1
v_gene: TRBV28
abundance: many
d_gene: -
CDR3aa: CASSFRGNEQFF
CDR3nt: TGTGCCAGCAGTTTTCGAGGGAATGAGCAGTTCTTC

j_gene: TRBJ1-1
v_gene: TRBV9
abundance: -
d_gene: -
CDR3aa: CASSVGRSGRTEAFF
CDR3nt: TGTGCCAGCAGCGTGGGACGTTCTGGGAGGACTGAAGCTTTCTTT

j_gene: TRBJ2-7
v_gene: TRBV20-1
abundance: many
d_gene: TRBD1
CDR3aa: CSAHPGQAYEQYF
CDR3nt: TGCAGTGCTCATCCTGGACAGGCCTACGAGCAGTACTTC

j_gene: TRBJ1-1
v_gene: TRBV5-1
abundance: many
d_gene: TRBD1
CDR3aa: CASTRTGGTEAFF
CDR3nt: TGCGCCAGCACCAGGACAGGGGGAACTGAAGCTTTCTTT

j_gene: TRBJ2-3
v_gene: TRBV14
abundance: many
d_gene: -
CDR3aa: CASSQDVSVTDTQYF
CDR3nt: TGTGCCAGCAGCCAAGATGTGTCAGTCACAGATACGCAGTATTTT

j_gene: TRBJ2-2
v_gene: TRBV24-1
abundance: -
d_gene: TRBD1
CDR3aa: CATSDRDRGITGELFF
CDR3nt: TGTGCCACCAGTGATCGGGACAGGGGAATTACCGGGGAGCTGTTTTTT

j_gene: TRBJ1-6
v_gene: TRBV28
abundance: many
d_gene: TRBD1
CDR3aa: CASSFTTGNNSPLHF
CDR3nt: TGTGCCAGCAGTTTTACGACAGGGAATAATTCACCCCTCCACTTT

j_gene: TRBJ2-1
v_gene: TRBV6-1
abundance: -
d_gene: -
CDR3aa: CASSEPSGGALPFF
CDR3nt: TGTGCCAGCAGCGAACCTTCAGGAGGGGCCTTGCCGTTCTTC

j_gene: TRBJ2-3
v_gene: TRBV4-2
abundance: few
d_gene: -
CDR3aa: CASSQVLLDTQYF
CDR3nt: TGTGCCAGCAGCCAGGTTTTATTGGATACGCAGTATTTT

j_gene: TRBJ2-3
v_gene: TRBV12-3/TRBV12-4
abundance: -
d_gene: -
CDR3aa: CASSPLGDWLHDLADTQYF
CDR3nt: TGTGCCAGCAGTCCTCTAGGGGACTGGCTACACGACCTAGCAGATACGCAGTATTTT

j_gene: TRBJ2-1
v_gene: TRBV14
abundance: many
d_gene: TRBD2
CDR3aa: CASSHGTSGRAYLYNEQFF
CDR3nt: TGTGCCAGCAGCCACGGGACTAGCGGGAGGGCCTACCTTTACAATGAGCAGTTCTTC

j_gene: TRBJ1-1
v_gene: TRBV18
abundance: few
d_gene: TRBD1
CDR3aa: CASSTGQGAEAFF
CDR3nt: TGTGCCAGCTCAACTGGACAGGGCGCTGAAGCTTTCTTT

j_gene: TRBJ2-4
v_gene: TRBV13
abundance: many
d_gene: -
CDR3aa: CASSPGLTGENKNIQYF
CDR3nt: TGTGCCAGCAGCCCTGGGCTGACCGGGGAAAACAAAAACATTCAGTACTTC

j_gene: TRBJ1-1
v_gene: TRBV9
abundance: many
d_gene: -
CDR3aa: CASSVGTMNTEAFF
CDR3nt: TGTGCCAGCAGCGTTGGGACGATGAACACTGAAGCTTTCTTT

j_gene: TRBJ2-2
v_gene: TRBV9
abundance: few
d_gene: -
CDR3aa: CASSVVGVPSNTGELFF
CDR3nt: TGTGCCAGCAGCGTAGTAGGGGTCCCGTCGAACACCGGGGAGCTGTTTTTT

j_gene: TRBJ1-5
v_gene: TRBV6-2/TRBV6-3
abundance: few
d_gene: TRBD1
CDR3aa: CASSALTGGGNQPQHF
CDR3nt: TGTGCCAGCAGTGCCCTAACAGGGGGCGGCAATCAGCCCCAGCATTTT

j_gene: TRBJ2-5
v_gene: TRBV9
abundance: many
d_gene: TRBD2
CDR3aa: CASSVLAGSPQETQYF
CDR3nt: TGTGCCAGCAGCGTACTAGCGGGGAGCCCCCAAGAGACCCAGTACTTC